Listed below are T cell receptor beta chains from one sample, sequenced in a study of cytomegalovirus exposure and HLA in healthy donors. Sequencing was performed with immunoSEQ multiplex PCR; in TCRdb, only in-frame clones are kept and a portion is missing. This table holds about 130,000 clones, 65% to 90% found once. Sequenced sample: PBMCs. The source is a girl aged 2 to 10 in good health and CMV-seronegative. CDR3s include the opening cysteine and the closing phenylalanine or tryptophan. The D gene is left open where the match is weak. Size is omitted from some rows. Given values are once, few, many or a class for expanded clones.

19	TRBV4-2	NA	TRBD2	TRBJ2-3	TGTGCCAGCAGCCAAGATCAATTAAGCGGGGGCTCTAGCACAGATACGCAGTATTTT	CASSQDQLSGGSSTDTQYF
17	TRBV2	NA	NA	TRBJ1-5	TGTGCCAGCAGGCCCGGGCCGGGAGTCTATAGCAATCAGCCCCAGCATTTT	CASRPGPGVYSNQPQHF
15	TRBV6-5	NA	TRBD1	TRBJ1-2	TGTGCCAGCAAGAAACCCGGGACAGGAGACTATGGCTACACCTTC	CASKKPGTGDYGYTF
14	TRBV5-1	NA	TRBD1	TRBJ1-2	TGCGCCAGCAGCTCCACAGGGGGCTTGGATGGCTACACCTTC	CASSSTGGLDGYTF
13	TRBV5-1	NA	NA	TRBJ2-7	TGCGCCAGCAGCTTGCCGGGGAGCGGCGAGCAGTACTTC	CASSLPGSGEQYF
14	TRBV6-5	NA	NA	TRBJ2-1	TGTGCCAGCAGTTTAAGTAGGGGCTACAATGAGCAGTTCTTC	CASSLSRGYNEQFF
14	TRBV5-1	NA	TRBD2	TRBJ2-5	TGCGCCAGCAGCTACGGACTAGCCCTGGAGACCCAGTACTTC	CASSYGLALETQYF
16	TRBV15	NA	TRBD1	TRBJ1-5	TGTGCCACCAGCTCGTCGACAGGGGTGAGCAATCAGCCCCAGCATTTT	CATSSSTGVSNQPQHF
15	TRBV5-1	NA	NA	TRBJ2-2	TGCGCCAGCAGCTTGACAGGCCTGGGGACCGGGGAGCTGTTTTTT	CASSLTGLGTGELFF
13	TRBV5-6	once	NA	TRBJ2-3	TGTGCCAGCAGCTCCGGACTCGACTATACGCAGTATTTT	CASSSGLDYTQYF
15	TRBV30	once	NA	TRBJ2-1	TGTGCCTGGAGTGTAGTGGGGGGGCGCGTCAATGAGCAGTTCTTC	CAWSVVGGRVNEQFF
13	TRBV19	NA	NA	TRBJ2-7	TGTGCCAGTAGTTTGAGTGCGACCTACGAGCAGTACTTC	CASSLSATYEQYF
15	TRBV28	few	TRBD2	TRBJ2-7	TGTGCCAGCAGGTTTGGTGCTAGCGGGAGGGTCCCGAAGTTCTTC	CASRFGASGRVPKFF
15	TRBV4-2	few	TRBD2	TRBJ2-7	TGTGCCAGCAGCCAAGAGCTAGCGGGAGCCTACGAGCAGTACTTC	CASSQELAGAYEQYF
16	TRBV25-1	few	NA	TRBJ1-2	TGTGCCAGCAGTGAATATGACGGCCGGGAGAGGTATGGCTACACCTTC	CASSEYDGRERYGYTF
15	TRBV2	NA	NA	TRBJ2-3	TGTGCCACCTACCCGGACTCCTTTGGGACAGATACGCAGTATTTT	CATYPDSFGTDTQYF
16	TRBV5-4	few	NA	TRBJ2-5	TGTGCCAGCAGCTTGGCCCCCATAGCGTACCAAGAGACCCAGTACTTC	CASSLAPIAYQETQYF
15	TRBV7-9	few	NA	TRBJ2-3	TGTGCCAGCAGCTTTGTGGTAGCGCTCACAGATACGCAGTATTTT	CASSFVVALTDTQYF
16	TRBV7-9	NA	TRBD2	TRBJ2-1	TGTGCCAGCAGCCTCGTTCGCCTAGCGGGACGACTTGAGCAGTTCTTC	CASSLVRLAGRLEQFF
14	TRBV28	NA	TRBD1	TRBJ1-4	TGTGCCAGCAGTAAGGGACAGAGTAATGAAAAACTGTTTTTT	CASSKGQSNEKLFF
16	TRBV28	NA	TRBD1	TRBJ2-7	TGTGCCAGCAGCACAACCCGACGGGACAGGGTTTACGAGCAGTACTTC	CASSTTRRDRVYEQYF
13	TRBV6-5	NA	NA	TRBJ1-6	TGTGCCAGCACTTGGACAACTTCTTCACCCCTCCACTTT	CASTWTTSSPLHF